This T cell receptor (beta chain) was sequenced during a study of identical twins. Unmatched junction bases numbered 4, after V lost 3 bases and J lost 6 bases. The CDR3 runs to 13 residues. Germline V gene lookup returns CDR1 DFQATT and CDR2 SNEGSKA (reference sequence). Each CDR3 protein is one row after TCRdb ran MiXCR on the 5' RACE reads. This table has 1.5 million or so distinct CDR3 sequences, around a third appearing once. The chain uses TRBV20-1 and TRBJ2-3; 9 bases are a match to TRBD2. Material for sequencing was cord blood. This clonotype was sampled from a newborn girl in good health. CDR3 bases: TGCAGTGCTAGTAGCGGGAGTTTCGATACGCAGTATTTT. This sequence encodes CSASSGSFDTQYF.